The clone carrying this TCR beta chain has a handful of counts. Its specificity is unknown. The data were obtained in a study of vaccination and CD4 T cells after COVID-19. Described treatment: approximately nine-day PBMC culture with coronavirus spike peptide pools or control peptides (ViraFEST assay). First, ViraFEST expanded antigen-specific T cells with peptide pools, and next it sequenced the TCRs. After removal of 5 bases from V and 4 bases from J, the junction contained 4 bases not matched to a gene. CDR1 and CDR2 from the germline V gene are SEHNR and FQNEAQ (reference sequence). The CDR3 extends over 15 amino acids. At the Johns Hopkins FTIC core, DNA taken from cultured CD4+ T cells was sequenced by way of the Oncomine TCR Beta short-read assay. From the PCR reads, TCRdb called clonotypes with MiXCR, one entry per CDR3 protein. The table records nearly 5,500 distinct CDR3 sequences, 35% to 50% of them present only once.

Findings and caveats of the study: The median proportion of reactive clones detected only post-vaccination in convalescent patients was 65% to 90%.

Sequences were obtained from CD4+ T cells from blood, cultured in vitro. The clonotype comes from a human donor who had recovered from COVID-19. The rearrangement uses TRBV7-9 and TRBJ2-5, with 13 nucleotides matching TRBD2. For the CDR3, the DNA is TGTGCCAGCAGCCGAGGACTAGCGGGAGCAGAGACCCAGTACTTC. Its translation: CASSRGLAGAETQYF. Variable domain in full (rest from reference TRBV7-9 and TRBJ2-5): DTGVSQNPRHKITKRGQNVTFRCDPISEHNRLYWYRQTLGQGPEFLTYFQNEAQLEKSRLLSDRFSAERPKGSFSTLEIQRTEQGDSAMYLCASSRGLAGAETQYFGPGTRLLVL.